One and the same sample provided the 17 T cell receptor beta chains below, sequenced in a study of Graves' ophthalmopathy and Graves' hyperthyroidism. Amplification targeted the TCR beta CDR3 regions, with RNA transcripts as the source material. HTBI primers were employed in first-round RT-PCR, then a second-round multiplex PCR followed. In TCRdb, the multiplex PCR reads were re-called with MiXCR into one record per CDR3 protein. Of about 500,000 distinct CDR3 sequences listed, 13% to 15% are singletons. The sample comprised blood. The source of these receptors is a woman aged 25 to 45 with Graves' ophthalmopathy.

This clonotype has a count of ten or more. This rearrangement joins TRBV30 to TRBJ2-2, with D possibly being TRBD2 (6 bases). Germline V CDR1 and CDR2: GTSNPN, SVGIG (reference sequence). CDR3 size: 13 residues. Trimming took 3 bases from V and 3 from J, leaving 8 bases between them. The CDR3 region is CAWRDYYTGELFF. CDR3 coding DNA: TGTGCCTGGAGGGACTACTACACCGGGGAGCTGTTTTTT.

As for this clonotype: One end of the junction fails to match germline, which may point to a read error. CDR3 amino acids: CASSQDAISGNTIYF. Here the CDR3 DNA reads TGTGCCAGCAGCCAAGATGCAATCTCTGGAAACACTATATATTTT. The rearrangement joins TRBV4-2 to TRBJ1-3; D unclear. This CDR3 comprises 15 residues. Germline loops: CDR1 LGHNA, CDR2 YNFKEQ.

This clonotype was picked up a small number of times. The chain is built from TRBV6-1 and TRBJ1-1; maybe TRBD1 (5 bases). The germline V gene encodes CDR1 MNHNS and CDR2 SASEGT. Trimming removed 8 bases from V and 0 bases from J, with 19 bases in between. The CDR3 is made up of 16 amino acids. CDR3 sequence (DNA): TGTGCCAGCTCCCCAGGGAGGGCATCTGTGAACACTGAAGCTTTCTTT. Its protein is CASSPGRASVNTEAFF.

The chain has TRBV15 and TRBJ1-1; 10 positions match TRBD1. After removal of 4 bases from V and 7 bases from J, the junction contained 12 bases not matched to a gene. Germline loops: CDR1 LNHNV, CDR2 YYDKDF (reference sequence). CDR3 size: 16 residues. The CDR3 DNA sequence: TGTGCCACCAGCACCGCTAACGACAGGGGGCTTGGTGAAGCTTTCTTT. Amino acid sequence: CATSTANDRGLGEAFF. Together with reference TRBV15 and TRBJ1-1, the CDR3 gives the full variable domain: DAMVIQNPRYQVTQFGKPVTLSCSQTLNHNVMYWYQQKSSQAPKLLFHYYDKDFNNEADTPDNFQSRRPNTSFCFLDIRSPGLGDTAMYLCATSTANDRGLGEAFFGQGTRLTVV.

In its sample, this clonotype was seen many times. The V gene is TRBV20-1, the J gene TRBJ1-6; TRBD1 is a possible D gene (6 bases). Germline assignment: CDR1 DFQATT and CDR2 SNEGSKA (reference sequence). This CDR3 is 15 amino acids long. V was shortened by 6 bases and J by 8 bases, with 20 bases between the two germline ends. CDR3 loop: CSAPRRGANDSPLHF. CDR3 DNA: TGCAGTGCCCCCCGTCGGGGGGCGAACGATTCACCCCTCCACTTT.

This clonotype has more than one count but fewer than ten. The V call is TRBV6-1, the J call TRBJ2-5; a weak D match, TRBD2 (7 bases). Germline V gene sequence: CDR1 MNHNS, CDR2 SASEGT. V lost 5 bases, J lost 7 bases, and 23 bases lay in between. This CDR3 is built from 16 residues. The CDR3 DNA reads TGTGCCAGCAGTCGAGGGGGGGGGGGTGTTCATCGGACCCAGTACTTC. It yields the protein CASSRGGGGVHRTQYF.

This clonotype was recorded at least ten times. The CDR3 DNA reads TGTGCCAGCAGTCCCGGGACAGACACTGAAGCTTTCTTT. This encodes CASSPGTDTEAFF. This chain connects TRBV12-3 or TRBV12-4 to TRBJ1-1; 7 bases are a match to TRBD1. The CDR3 loop spans 13 amino acids. Unmatched junction bases numbered 3, after V lost 5 bases and J lost 3 bases.

This clonotype has ten or more counts. This chain uses TRBV12-3 or TRBV12-4 with TRBJ1-2; a weak D match, TRBD1 (6 bases). The CDR3 extends over 15 amino acids. V was cut by 2 bases and J by 8 bases, with 18 bases left in between. CDR3 sequence reads: CASSLKGHRVGGYTF. Written as DNA, the CDR3 is TGTGCCAGCAGTTTAAAGGGCCACAGGGTAGGCGGCTACACCTTC.

This clonotype was found once. A much bigger clone sits one base away, suggesting this may be a read error. This sequence joins TRBV12-3 or TRBV12-4 and TRBJ2-2; D is unclear. The CDR3 is 11 residues long. Trimming took off 2 bases at V and 11 bases at J, with 6 bases between the two ends. This CDR3 is CASSLFRELFF. DNA of the CDR3: TGTGCCAGCAGTTTATTCCGAGAGCTGTTTTTT.

This clonotype has at least ten counts. J is TRBJ2-7 and V is TRBV29-1, with TRBD1 matching over 7 bases. The length of the CDR3 is 12 residues. The germline gives CDR1 SQVTM, CDR2 ANQGSEA. V was pared by 5 bases and J by 1 base, with 2 bases of the junction left unmatched. CDR3 DNA sequence: TGCAGCGTTTTGGACAGGTCCTACGAGCAGTACTTC. This sequence encodes CSVLDRSYEQYF.

This clonotype appeared many times. The chain combines TRBV6-1 with TRBJ1-2; D gene ambiguous. Per germline, CDR1 MNHNS and CDR2 SASEGT. V shed 2 bases and J shed 4 bases, with 2 bases lying between them. This CDR3 region has 11 residues. The DNA for the CDR3 is TGTGCCAGCAGTGAAATCTATGGCTACACCTTC. Translated: CASSEIYGYTF.

This clonotype was seen ten or more times. Relative to the germline gene, one junction end is altered; a read error may explain this. This rearrangement joins TRBV5-1 to TRBJ2-7; the match to TRBD2 covers 11 bases. The germline V gene encodes CDR1 SGHRS and CDR2 YFSETQ. The CDR3 sequence is 14 residues long. The CDR3 DNA follows: TGTGCCAGCAGTTTAGCGGGAGGGGGGTACGAGCAGTACTTC. It is translated as CASSLAGGGYEQYF.

The genes are TRBV5-1 and TRBJ1-6; tentatively, D is TRBD1 (5 bases). The CDR3 extends over 13 amino acids. Per germline, CDR1 SGHRS and CDR2 YFSETQ. Trimming removed 0 bases from V and 11 bases from J, with 9 bases in between. The CDR3 protein is CASSLEGTTPLHF. The CDR3 DNA is TGCGCCAGCAGCTTGGAGGGGACCACACCCCTCCACTTT.

This clonotype was seen at least ten times. The chain links TRBV19 to TRBJ1-1; 7 bases line up with TRBD1. The junction had 16 bases not matched to a gene; V was cut back by 11 bases and J by 7 bases. The CDR3 is made up of 14 amino acids. Germline CDR1 reads LNHDA; CDR2 reads SQIVND (reference sequence). The chain's CDR3 is CASTRNRGFSEAFF. CDR3 bases: TGTGCCTCAACCCGGAACAGGGGATTTAGTGAAGCTTTCTTT. Full variable domain (remainder filled in from reference TRBV19 and TRBJ1-1): DGGITQSPKYLFRKEGQNVTLSCEQNLNHDAMYWYRQDPGQGLRLIYYSQIVNDFQKGDIAEGYSVSREKKESFPLTVTSAQKNPTAFYLCASTRNRGFSEAFFGQGTRLTVV.

This clonotype showed up just a few times. This chain uses TRBV9 with TRBJ2-2; unclear D gene. The CDR3 runs 13 residues. Trimming left V 4 bases short and J 1 base short, with 5 bases between. Per germline, CDR1 SGDLS and CDR2 YYNGEE. The CDR3 DNA sequence: TGTGCCAGCAGCACGCAGAACACCGGGGAGCTGTTTTTT. Translation gives CASSTQNTGELFF.

The genes are TRBV27 and TRBJ2-2, with TRBD1 identical over 8 bases. The ends lost 8 bases at V and 5 bases at J; junction bases unmatched: 16. The CDR3 consists of 17 residues. In germline, CDR1 is MNHEY, CDR2 SMNVEV (reference sequence). The CDR3 nucleotides read TGTGCCAGCCGCCCGGACAGGGCGGTATCCCAAACCGGGGAGCTGTTTTTT. Its translation is CASRPDRAVSQTGELFF.

In its sample, this clonotype was seen many times. This chain links TRBV12-3 or TRBV12-4 with TRBJ2-2; 9 bases are shared with TRBD1. The CDR3 extends over 15 amino acids. V trimming: 4 bases; J trimming: 3 bases; junction bases outside the gene matches: 3. CDR3 sequence (DNA): TGTGCCAGCAGTTGGGGGACAGGGTACACCGGGGAGCTGTTTTTT. It codes for CASSWGTGYTGELFF.